A selection of T cell receptor beta chains follows, all from one sample in a study of T cell responses to AZD1222 COVID-19 vaccine. Method: immunoSEQ multiplex PCR; TCRdb's copy keeps in-frame clones and lacks some. This table has 60,000 to 75,000 clones, 70% to 90% appearing once. Sample: peripheral blood, taken on day 0 of AZD1222 vaccination. Receptors were obtained from an adult in good health. The conserved cysteine and the conserved F or W are not part of the CDR3 here.

J,V,length,CDR3
TRBJ1-2,TRBV6-1,13,ASSETQGWIYGYT
TRBJ1-5,TRBV27,14,ASRNTGQGINQPQH
TRBJ1-1,TRBV4-1,16,ASSLEGTGGSRNTEAF
TRBJ2-3,TRBV18,14,ASSPSAGGLQDTQY
TRBJ2-5,TRBV25-1,12,ASSERGGTETQY
TRBJ2-7,TRBV11-1,11,ASSLAPWYEQY
TRBJ2-1,TRBV4-1,14,ASSLQGGVVYNEQF
TRBJ2-6,TRBV7-3,13,ASSRAPGGANVLT
TRBJ2-7,TRBV5-1,11,ASSQGAAYEQY
TRBJ2-5,TRBV5-6,11,ASSLVGGETQY
TRBJ1-1,TRBV7-9,11,ASSFVGGTEAF
TRBJ1-2,TRBV5-5,11,ASSNNRAYGYT
TRBJ2-7,TRBV11-2,13,ASTQGTSGFSEQY
TRBJ2-7,TRBV4-2,13,ASSQDQDTGSEQY
TRBJ2-1,TRBV18,14,ASSPGTGSSYNEQF
TRBJ2-3,TRBV6-2/TRBV6-3,14,ASSPNLSGGTDTQY
TRBJ1-1,TRBV7-9,12,ASSLGQGWTEAF
TRBJ2-3,TRBV7-3,11,ASSLRREDTQY
TRBJ2-1,TRBV3-1/TRBV3-2,11,ASSPSRSGEQF
TRBJ1-1,TRBV6-5,10,AATVAAMPAF
TRBJ2-7,TRBV7-9,13,ASSFPGQATYEQY
TRBJ1-6,TRBV3-1/TRBV3-2,12,ASSPRQSNSPLH